This T cell receptor beta chain is drawn from a study of blood T cell repertoires in COVID-19 (dated by TCRdb to about 2020). Broadly, across the study: Samples from collaborators originated in the United States, Italy and Spain and spanned both the acute and convalescent phases of COVID-19. The prospective study material was composed of cDNA or gDNA derived from T cells, B-cell-depleted T cells, or PBMCs. Where HLA class I and class II types were available, the types were taken from metadata supplied by the sample provider, not from assay-based typing. The sample metadata nearly always contained a de-identified subject ID, COVID-19 status, age in years and sex. Samples were obtained from the ongoing ImmuneRACE study (first 160 participants) and from 1,200 or so subjects provided by 6 global collaborators. Subjects who had been exposed to COVID-19, were actively infected with it, or had recovered from it provided the deeply sampled blood TCRbeta repertoires that made up the dataset. The repertoires were made available in a free public database intended to serve as a resource for research on the immune response to SARS-CoV-2. Overall results and qualifications from the work: The quantity of clinical and demographic metadata differed by source and by participant and was supplied without curation.

Deletion took 5 bases off V and 4 bases off J, with a span of 14 bases between the germline ends. In the germline V gene, CDR1 corresponds to MDHEN and CDR2 to SYDVKM. Inclusive of the bounding cysteine and phenylalanine, the CDR3 is 14 residues long. Of the read, only the CDR3 DNA is kept; its 42 bases are in frame from base 1. As to this clone: Its antigen remains undetermined. Base qualities are missing; no much larger clone stands one base away.

Each collaborating institution followed its own protocols to collect whole blood in K2EDTA tubes. For TCRbeta analysis, collaborators shipped samples as frozen whole blood, isolated PBMCs, or DNA extracted from either of those sample types. The immunoSEQ Assay, a bias-controlled multiplex PCR, was used to amplify TCRbeta CDR3 regions from genomic DNA. As for the original processing: Nucleated cell counts per sample were estimated from amplification of reference gene primers within the assay. Sequence reads were collapsed and filtered to measure the absolute abundance of every unique TCRbeta CDR3 rearrangement. For each sample, productive Simpson clonality was calculated as the square root of Simpson's diversity index over productive rearrangements. TCRdb's version of the immuneACCESS table is confined to in-frame rearrangements and falls short of the full clone set. An unresolved V gene accounts for under half of the shortfall where checked; the remainder is of unknown origin. V and J calls and clone size are as listed in that table; D and trimming were resolved from the DNA. In this sample the table shows 150,000 to 200,000 clones, around 87% of which occur a single time. 2.5% to 3% of the sample comes from the top ten.

The sequence came from a young woman with active or convalescent COVID-19. Here the chain combines TRBV28 and TRBJ1-2; a tentative D call is TRBD1 (5 bases match). Sequencing was performed on peripheral blood. Read as DNA, the sequence is TGTGCCAGCAGTGCACAGGCTTTCGGCTATGGCTACACCTTC. It translates as CASSAQAFGYGYTF.